This entry lists 27 T cell receptor beta chains sequenced from one sample in a study of T cell responses to AZD1222 COVID-19 vaccine. TCRdb's copy holds only in-frame clones and misses some; the assay was immunoSEQ multiplex PCR. The table has 95,000 to 130,000 clones, 70% to 90% seen once. This specimen was peripheral blood, taken on day 0 of MenACWY control vaccination. Receptors were obtained from an adult in good health.

The chain recombines TRBV27 with TRBJ2-1; 12 bases are a match to TRBD1. Unmatched junction bases numbered 10, after V lost 8 bases and J lost 8 bases. CDR3 length: 15 residues. The V gene's germline CDR1 is MNHEY and CDR2 SMNVEV (reference sequence). The CDR3 reads CASGRPGQGAYEQFF. CDR3 in DNA: TGTGCCAGCGGTAGACCGGGACAGGGGGCCTATGAGCAGTTCTTC.

This chain connects TRBV24-1 to TRBJ1-1; no definite D call. In germline, CDR1 is KGHDR, CDR2 SFDVKD. V lost 4 bases and J 0 bases, leaving 14 bases between the germline ends. The CDR3 totals 16 residues. In DNA form, the CDR3 reads TGTGCCACCAGTGAGGCTCCCCAGATATTGAACACTGAAGCTTTCTTT. As protein: CATSEAPQILNTEAFF.

The J gene is TRBJ2-2, the V gene TRBV9; D gene unclear. Germline values: CDR1 SGDLS, CDR2 YYNGEE. The CDR3 consists of 13 residues. V lost 3 bases and J lost 5, with 8 bases in between. For the CDR3, the DNA is TGTGCCAGCAGCGCTCTTCGAACCGGGGAGCTGTTTTTT. The encoded protein is CASSALRTGELFF. The full variable domain, in which reference TRBV9 and TRBJ2-2 provide the parts outside the CDR3, is DSGVTQTPKHLITATGQRVTLRCSPRSGDLSVYWYQQSLDQGLQFLIQYYNGEERAKGNILERFSAQQFPDLHSELNLSSLELGDSALYFCASSALRTGELFFGEGSRLTVL.

The genes are TRBV20-1 and TRBJ2-3; 7 nucleotides line up with TRBD1. Germline V CDR1 and CDR2: DFQATT, SNEGSKA (reference sequence). The ends lost 3 bases at V and 2 bases at J; junction bases unmatched: 5. CDR3 length: 14 amino acids. For the CDR3, the DNA is TGCAGTGCTAGTATAGGGGGCCCCACAGATACGCAGTATTTT. Translating gives CSASIGGPTDTQYF.

This clone was picked up one time. The chain combines TRBV7-2 with TRBJ2-1, with 11 bases fitting TRBD2. This CDR3 region has 15 residues. J gave up 2 bases and V 5 bases, and 2 bases lay outside the gene matches. Looked up from germline, CDR1 is SGHTA and CDR2 is FQGNSA. The CDR3 loop reads CASSMTSGAYNEQFF. The CDR3 DNA sequence: TGTGCCAGCAGCATGACTAGCGGGGCCTACAATGAGCAGTTCTTC.

This clone has just a few counts. The rearrangement joins TRBV6-2 or TRBV6-3 to TRBJ2-7; D is possibly TRBD1 or TRBD2 (5 bases each). CDR1 is MNHEY, CDR2 SVGEGT, per germline. V was clipped by 0 bases and J by 0 bases, with 15 bases between them. CDR3 length: 17 residues. The DNA of the CDR3 is TGTGCCAGCAGTTACTCGACGGGGCAGAGAACCTCCTACGAGCAGTACTTC. It translates to CASSYSTGQRTSYEQYF.

The gene calls are TRBV3-1 (or the pseudogene TRBV3-2) and TRBJ1-2, with TRBD1 identical over 8 bases. The V gene end was trimmed by 1 base and the J gene end by 2 bases; junction bases not matched to a gene: 3. The germline V gene encodes CDR1 LGHDT and CDR2 YNNKEL (reference sequence). The CDR3 is 15 amino acids. In DNA form, the CDR3 reads TGTGCCAGCAGCCAAGCGGGACAGGAAAACTATGGCTACACCTTC. Amino acids: CASSQAGQENYGYTF.

This clone was seen a few times. CDR3 DNA: TGTGCCAGCAGCCTCTTACAGGGGGGGGTTGAGACCCAGTACTTC. Translated, it gives CASSLLQGGVETQYF. V usage is TRBV5-5 and J usage is TRBJ2-5, with a possible D match to TRBD1 (8 bases). Per germline, CDR1 SGHKS and CDR2 YYEKEE (reference sequence). The ends were cut back, 4 bases at V and 5 bases at J, with 18 bases in the middle. There are 15 residues in the CDR3.

The chain carries TRBV4-2 and TRBJ2-7; 10 positions match TRBD1. J gave up 3 bases and V 3 bases, and 5 bases lay outside the gene matches. CDR1 LGHNA and CDR2 YNFKEQ come from the germline V gene. There are 15 residues in the CDR3. Here the CDR3 reads CASSQETGGFYEQYF. The CDR3 DNA follows: TGTGCCAGCAGCCAGGAGACAGGGGGCTTCTACGAGCAGTACTTC.

The chain links TRBV21-1 to TRBJ1-2. TRBV21-1 is deemed a pseudogene. The length of the CDR3 is 19 residues. The chain's CDR3 is CASSKDPPPRQRANYGYTF. The CDR3 DNA reads as TGTGCCAGCAGCAAAGACCCACCCCCCCGACAGAGGGCTAACTATGGCTACACCTTC.

This rearrangement joins TRBV12-2 to TRBJ1-1. TRBV12-2 has pseudogene status. The CDR3 length is 17 residues. The CDR3 region has the DNA TGTGCAAGTCGCGTCCACAGGTTAGAGGAGGATTACACTGAAGCTTTCTTT. Translation gives CASRVHRLEEDYTEAFF.

The CDR3 reads CASSQGLAGRYEQYF. The CDR3 DNA sequence: TGCGCCAGCAGCCAAGGACTAGCGGGCCGCTACGAGCAGTACTTC. V usage is TRBV4-1 and J usage is TRBJ2-7; 10 bases agree with TRBD2. The junction had 3 bases not matched to a gene; V was cut back by 1 base and J by 3 bases. Germline-derived CDR1 and CDR2 are MGHRA and YSYEKL. The CDR3 spans 15 residues.

The genes are TRBV7-3 and TRBJ1-2; no clear D gene. Germline V gives CDR1 SGHTA, CDR2 FQGTGA. This CDR3 comprises 13 residues. Trimming pared 5 bases from V and 4 bases from J, leaving 11 bases between. The CDR3 DNA follows: TGTGCCAGCAGCCCCGACGGTTCCTATGGCTACACCTTC. It codes for CASSPDGSYGYTF.

The rearrangement uses TRBV3-1 (or the pseudogene TRBV3-2) and TRBJ1-2; D remains unclear. The germline V gene has CDR1 LGHDT and CDR2 YNNKEL (reference sequence). Trimming shortened V by 0 bases and J by 6 bases, and 8 bases separated the two germline ends. The CDR3 is 13 amino acids. The CDR3 loop is CASSQERGDGYTF. The CDR3 bases are TGTGCCAGCAGCCAAGAACGAGGAGATGGCTACACCTTC.

This chain links TRBV9 with TRBJ1-6; 9 bases agree with TRBD1. Germline V gene sequence: CDR1 SGDLS, CDR2 YYNGEE. V lost 3 bases and J lost 7; bases outside the gene matches: 5. The CDR3 runs 15 residues. CDR3 sequence: CASSDRTGENSPLHF. DNA of the CDR3: TGTGCCAGCAGCGATCGGACAGGGGAAAATTCACCCCTCCACTTT. The full variable domain, rest sourced from reference TRBV9 and TRBJ1-6, is DSGVTQTPKHLITATGQRVTLRCSPRSGDLSVYWYQQSLDQGLQFLIQYYNGEERAKGNILERFSAQQFPDLHSELNLSSLELGDSALYFCASSDRTGENSPLHFGNGTRLTVT.

V is TRBV10-3 and J is TRBJ2-5; tentatively, D is TRBD1 or TRBD2 (5 bases each). The CDR3 is 15 amino acids. Trimming took off 6 bases at V and 5 bases at J, with 19 bases between the two ends. Germline V gene sequence: CDR1 ENHRY, CDR2 SYGVKD. The DNA for the CDR3 is TGTGCCATCAGCCCCGGGGCCCTGGTGATGGAGACCCAGTACTTC. Translation gives CAISPGALVMETQYF.

This clone turned up a few times. The chain carries TRBV9 and TRBJ2-3, with a tentative D call TRBD2 (6 bases). The length of the CDR3 is 15 residues. V lost 1 base to trimming and J lost 2 bases, with 11 bases between them. Germline V gene data show CDR1 as SGDLS and CDR2 as YYNGEE. The CDR3 DNA sequence: TGTGCCAGCAGCGTAACGGGGGAGATCACAGATACGCAGTATTTT. Its protein product is CASSVTGEITDTQYF.

In regard to this clone: It is unclear where the CDR3 begins or ends on the DNA, so no DNA is shown, and the CDR3 is as TCRdb lists it. The chain recombines TRBV12-1 with TRBJ2-7; the table assigns TRBD1, which was not confirmed against the DNA. TRBV12-1 is an annotated pseudogene. Including both end residues, the CDR3 is 14 amino acids long. CDR3 loop: CASSFGSGTYEQYF.

The CDR3, as DNA: TGTGCCAGCAGCCCGACAGGGAATCAGCCCCAGCATTTT. This translates into CASSPTGNQPQHF. The chain couples TRBV7-9 to TRBJ1-5; 7 bases fit TRBD1. The CDR3 covers 13 residues. Germline CDR1 reads SEHNR; CDR2 reads FQNEAQ (reference sequence). Losses at the gene ends were 5 bases for V and 4 bases for J; bases not matched to a gene: 2.

V gene TRBV5-1 combines with J gene TRBJ2-5; TRBD2 is a possible D gene (6 bases). Per germline, CDR1 SGHRS and CDR2 YFSETQ. The CDR3 sequence is 16 residues long. V was shortened by 0 bases and J by 2 bases, with 14 bases between the two germline ends. The CDR3 sequence is CASSLAQGGAQETQYF. For the CDR3, the DNA is TGCGCCAGCAGCTTGGCCCAGGGCGGGGCTCAAGAGACCCAGTACTTC.

The chain recombines TRBV4-2 with TRBJ1-3; 10 bases align to TRBD1. CDR3 length: 15 residues. Germline V gene data show CDR1 as LGHNA and CDR2 as YNFKEQ. The V and J ends lost 1 base and 4 bases, in that order; junction bases with no gene match: 1. CDR3 sequence (DNA): TGTGCCAGCAGCCAAGGGGACAGGGGAGGAAACACCATATATTTT. Its protein product is CASSQGDRGGNTIYF.

This clone showed up just a few times. The genes are TRBV18 and TRBJ1-1, with a tentative D call TRBD1 (5 bases). Between the trimmed V and J ends, which lost 0 bases and 6 bases, there was a span of 11 bases. The CDR3 runs to 14 residues. The V gene's germline CDR1 is KGHSH and CDR2 LQKENI. The CDR3 bases are TGTGCCAGCTCACCACCGCAGGGTGGCGCTGAAGCTTTCTTT. This codes for CASSPPQGGAEAFF. Together with reference TRBV18 and TRBJ1-1, the CDR3 gives the full variable domain: NAGVMQNPRHLVRRRGQEARLRCSPMKGHSHVYWYRQLPEEGLKFMVYLQKENIIDESGMPKERFSAEFPKEGPSILRIQQVVRGDSAAYFCASSPPQGGAEAFFGQGTRLTVV.

V is TRBV24-1 and J is TRBJ1-4, with D unclear. Trimming pared 3 bases from V and 5 bases from J, leaving 12 bases between. The CDR3 has 15 amino acids. Germline V CDR1 and CDR2: KGHDR, SFDVKD. CDR3 DNA: TGTGCCACCAGTGATCCAGGCGACGGGAATGAAAAACTGTTTTTT. Protein sequence: CATSDPGDGNEKLFF.

CDR3 nucleotide sequence: TGTGCCAGCAGCTTAAGTGGGATTCGCTCTGGAAACACCATATATTTT. It translates to CASSLSGIRSGNTIYF. The chain joins TRBV7-3 to TRBJ1-3; D is unclear. The V and J ends lost 1 base and 0 bases respectively, with 10 bases between them. The germline V gene encodes CDR1 SGHTA and CDR2 FQGTGA. CDR3 length: 16 amino acids.

The chain recombines TRBV18 with TRBJ1-2, with unresolved D. V lost 6 bases to trimming and J lost 0 bases, with 8 bases between them. The CDR3 runs to 13 residues. In germline, CDR1 is KGHSH, CDR2 LQKENI. The DNA of the CDR3 is TGTGCCAGCTCTCAGGAATCTAACTATGGCTACACCTTC. Translating gives CASSQESNYGYTF.

This clone came up once. The chain recombines TRBV2 with TRBJ2-3, with TRBD1 as a possible D gene (5 bases). Trimming took off 8 bases at V and 6 bases at J, with 18 bases between the two ends. This CDR3 region has 14 residues. The germline V gene encodes CDR1 SNHLY and CDR2 FYNNEI. CDR3 sequence reads: CASRQGRVVDTQYF. The CDR3 DNA reads as TGTGCCAGCCGCCAGGGCAGGGTGGTGGATACGCAGTATTTT. Full variable domain (remainder filled in from reference TRBV2 and TRBJ2-3): EPEVTQTPSHQVTQMGQEVILRCVPISNHLYFYWYRQILGQKVEFLVSFYNNEISEKSEIFDDQFSVERPDGSNFTLKIRSTKLEDSAMYFCASRQGRVVDTQYFGPGTRLTVL.

V usage is TRBV6-2 or TRBV6-3 and J usage is TRBJ1-6; TRBD1 matches 9 bases. Trimming cost V 4 bases and J 0 bases; bases outside gene matches: 13. CDR1 MNHEY and CDR2 SVGEGT come from the germline V gene. This CDR3 has 20 residues. Written as DNA, the CDR3 is TGTGCCAGCAGTTCCGCCCGGGACAGGGCATTAGGCTCCTATAATTCACCCCTCCACTTT. As protein: CASSSARDRALGSYNSPLHF.